This T cell receptor beta chain was recorded in a study of blood T cells in healthy people across ages. Study-level points and caveats: TCR beta diversity correlated strongly with naive T cell percentage. There were more naive CD4+ cells and higher diversity in long-lived donors than in aged donors.

Primed by a sample-barcoded 5' primer and a J-beta primer mix, a second PCR proceeded for about 7 to 11 cycles. One entry per CDR3 protein results from TCRdb running MiXCR on the 5' RACE reads. Of about 900,000 distinct CDR3 sequences listed, under 50% are singletons. The CDR3 has 14 residues. Germline V lookup: CDR1 MDHEN, CDR2 SYDVKM. The J segment lost 2 bases and the V segment lost 8 bases, leaving 3 bases of the junction unmatched. Donors were healthy Caucasian individuals from Russia aged about 6 to 95. On this clonotype itself: Antigen: not known.

The specimen sequenced was blood. The receptor was derived from a man aged 25-45 years in good health. This chain joins TRBV28 and TRBJ2-3; 11 bases agree with TRBD2. This chain's CDR3 is CASASGGPTDTQYF. CDR3 sequence (DNA): TGTGCCAGCGCTAGCGGGGGGCCCACAGATACGCAGTATTTT.